The sequence of this TCR beta chain was determined in a study of blood T cell repertoires in COVID-19. Here immunoSEQ multiplex PCR was the method, and the copy in TCRdb shows in-frame clones only, minus some. The sample has roughly 120,000 clones; 88% are singletons. From germline, CDR1 is MNHEY and CDR2 SVGEGT. The V gene end was trimmed by 5 bases and the J gene end by 4 bases; junction bases not matched to a gene: 15. This CDR3 comprises 17 residues. The chain joins TRBV6-2 or TRBV6-3 to TRBJ2-7; 9 nucleotides agree with TRBD2. The sequence was obtained from a woman in her seventies who had recovered from COVID-19. Sequenced sample: peripheral blood. CDR3 nucleotides: TGTGCCAGCAGTCTCAACCTACTAGCGGGTTATAATTACGAGCAGTACTTC. This codes for CASSLNLLAGYNYEQYF.